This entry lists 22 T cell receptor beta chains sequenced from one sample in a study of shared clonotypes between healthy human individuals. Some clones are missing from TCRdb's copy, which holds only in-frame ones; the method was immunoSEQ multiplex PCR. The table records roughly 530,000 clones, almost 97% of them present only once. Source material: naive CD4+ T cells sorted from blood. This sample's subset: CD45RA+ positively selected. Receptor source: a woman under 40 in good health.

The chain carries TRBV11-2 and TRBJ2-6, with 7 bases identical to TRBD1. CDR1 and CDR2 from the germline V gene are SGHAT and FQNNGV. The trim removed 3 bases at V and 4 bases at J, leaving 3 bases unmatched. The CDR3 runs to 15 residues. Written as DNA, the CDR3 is TGTGCCAGCAGCTTGACAGGGTCGGGGGCCAACGTCCTGACTTTC. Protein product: CASSLTGSGANVLTF.

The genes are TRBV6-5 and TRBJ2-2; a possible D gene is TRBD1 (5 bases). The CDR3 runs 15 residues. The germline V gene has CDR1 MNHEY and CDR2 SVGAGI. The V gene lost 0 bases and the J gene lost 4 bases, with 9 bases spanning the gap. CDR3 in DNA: TGTGCCAGCAGTTACTCTAGACAGTCCACCGGGGAGCTGTTTTTT. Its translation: CASSYSRQSTGELFF.

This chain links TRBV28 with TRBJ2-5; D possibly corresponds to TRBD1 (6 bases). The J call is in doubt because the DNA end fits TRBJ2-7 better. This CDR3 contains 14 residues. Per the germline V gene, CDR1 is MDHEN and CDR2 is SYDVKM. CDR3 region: CASSITGNLGEQYF. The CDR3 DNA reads TGTGCCAGCAGTATTACAGGGAACCTGGGCGAGCAGTACTTC.

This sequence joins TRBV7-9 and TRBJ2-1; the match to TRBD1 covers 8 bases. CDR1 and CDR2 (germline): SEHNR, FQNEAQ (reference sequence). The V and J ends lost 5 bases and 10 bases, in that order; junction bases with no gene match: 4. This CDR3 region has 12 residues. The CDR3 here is CASSIQGVEQFF. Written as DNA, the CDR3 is TGTGCCAGCAGCATACAGGGGGTCGAGCAGTTCTTC.

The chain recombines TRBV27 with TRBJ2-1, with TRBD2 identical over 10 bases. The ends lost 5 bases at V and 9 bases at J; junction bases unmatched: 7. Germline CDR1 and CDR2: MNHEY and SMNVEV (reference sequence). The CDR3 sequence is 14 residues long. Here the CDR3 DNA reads TGTGCCAGCAGTAGGGGACTAGCGTTCGGTGAGCAGTTCTTC. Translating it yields CASSRGLAFGEQFF.

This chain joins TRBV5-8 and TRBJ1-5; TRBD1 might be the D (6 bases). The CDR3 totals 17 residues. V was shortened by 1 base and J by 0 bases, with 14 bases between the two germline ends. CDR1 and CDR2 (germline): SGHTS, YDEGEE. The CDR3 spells CASSLLGQSVSNQPQHF. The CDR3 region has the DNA TGTGCCAGCAGCTTGCTCGGACAGTCGGTTAGCAATCAGCCCCAGCATTTT.

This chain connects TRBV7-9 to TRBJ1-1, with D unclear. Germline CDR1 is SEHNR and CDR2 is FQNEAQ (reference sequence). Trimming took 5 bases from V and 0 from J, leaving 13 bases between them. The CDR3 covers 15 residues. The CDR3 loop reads CASSPPRGMNTEAFF. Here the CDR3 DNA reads TGTGCCAGCAGCCCCCCCAGAGGGATGAACACTGAAGCTTTCTTT.

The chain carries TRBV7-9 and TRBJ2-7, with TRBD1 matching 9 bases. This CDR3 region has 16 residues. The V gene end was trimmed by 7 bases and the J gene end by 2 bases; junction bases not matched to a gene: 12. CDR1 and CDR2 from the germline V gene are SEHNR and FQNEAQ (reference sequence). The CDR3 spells CASIGTGSNLPYEQYF. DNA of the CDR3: TGTGCCAGCATCGGGACAGGGAGCAATTTACCCTACGAGCAGTACTTC. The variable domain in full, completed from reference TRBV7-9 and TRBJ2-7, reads DTGVSQNPRHKITKRGQNVTFRCDPISEHNRLYWYRQTLGQGPEFLTYFQNEAQLEKSRLLSDRFSAERPKGSFSTLEIQRTEQGDSAMYLCASIGTGSNLPYEQYFGPGTRLTVT.

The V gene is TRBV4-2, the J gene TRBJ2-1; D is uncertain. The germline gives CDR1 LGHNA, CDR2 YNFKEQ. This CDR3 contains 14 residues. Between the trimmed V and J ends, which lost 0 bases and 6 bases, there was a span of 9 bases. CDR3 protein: CASSQDLGPNEQFF. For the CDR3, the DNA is TGTGCCAGCAGCCAAGATCTAGGACCCAATGAGCAGTTCTTC.

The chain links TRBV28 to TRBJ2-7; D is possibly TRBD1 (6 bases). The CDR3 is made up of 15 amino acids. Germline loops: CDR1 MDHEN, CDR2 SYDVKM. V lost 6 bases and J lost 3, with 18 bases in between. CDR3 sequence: CASSLSTGTNYEQYF. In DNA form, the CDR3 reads TGTGCCAGCAGCCTGAGCACCGGGACAAACTACGAGCAGTACTTC.

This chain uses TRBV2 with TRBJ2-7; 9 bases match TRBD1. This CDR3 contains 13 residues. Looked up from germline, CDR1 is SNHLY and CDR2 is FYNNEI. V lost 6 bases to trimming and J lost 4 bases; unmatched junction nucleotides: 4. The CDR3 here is CASRADRGYEQYF. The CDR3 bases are TGTGCCAGCAGAGCCGACAGGGGGTACGAGCAGTACTTC.

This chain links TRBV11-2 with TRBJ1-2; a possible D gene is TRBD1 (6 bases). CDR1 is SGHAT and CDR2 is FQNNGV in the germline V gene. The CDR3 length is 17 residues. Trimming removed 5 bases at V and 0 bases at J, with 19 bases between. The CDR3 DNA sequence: TGTGCCAGCAGCCCCACGGGGTGGACAGATGCTAACTATGGCTACACCTTC. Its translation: CASSPTGWTDANYGYTF.

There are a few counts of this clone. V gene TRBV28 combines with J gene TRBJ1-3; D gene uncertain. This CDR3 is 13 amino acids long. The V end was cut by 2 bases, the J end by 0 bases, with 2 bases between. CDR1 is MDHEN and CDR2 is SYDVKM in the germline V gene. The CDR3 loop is CASSLSSGNTIYF. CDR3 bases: TGTGCCAGCAGTTTAAGCTCTGGAAACACCATATATTTT. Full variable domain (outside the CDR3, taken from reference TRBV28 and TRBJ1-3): DVKVTQSSRYLVKRTGEKVFLECVQDMDHENMFWYRQDPGLGLRLIYFSYDVKMKEKGDIPEGYSVSREKKERFSLILESASTNQTSMYLCASSLSSGNTIYFGEGSWLTVV.

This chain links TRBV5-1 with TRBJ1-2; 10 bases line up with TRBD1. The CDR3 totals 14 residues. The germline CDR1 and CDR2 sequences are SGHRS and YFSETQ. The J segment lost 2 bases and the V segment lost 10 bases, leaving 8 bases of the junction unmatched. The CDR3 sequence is CAGGPGQGNYGYTF. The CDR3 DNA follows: TGCGCCGGAGGTCCGGGACAGGGGAACTATGGCTACACCTTC. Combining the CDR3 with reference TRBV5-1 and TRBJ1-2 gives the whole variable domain KAGVTQTPRYLIKTRGQQVTLSCSPISGHRSVSWYQQTPGQGLQFLFEYFSETQRNKGNFPGRFSGRQFSNSRSEMNVSTLELGDSALYLCAGGPGQGNYGYTFGSGTRLTVV.

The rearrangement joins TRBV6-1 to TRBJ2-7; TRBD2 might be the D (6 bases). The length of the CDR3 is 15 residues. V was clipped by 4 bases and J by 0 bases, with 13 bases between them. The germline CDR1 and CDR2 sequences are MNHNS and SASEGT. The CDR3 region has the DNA TGTGCCAGCAGTGTGGCGGGACCCGACTCCTACGAGCAGTACTTC. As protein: CASSVAGPDSYEQYF.

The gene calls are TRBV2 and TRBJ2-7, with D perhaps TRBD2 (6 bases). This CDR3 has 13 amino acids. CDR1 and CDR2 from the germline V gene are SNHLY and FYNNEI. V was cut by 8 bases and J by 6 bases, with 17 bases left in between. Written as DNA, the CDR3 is TGTGCCAGCCGACTAGGCCCCTCCAGCGAGCAGTACTTC. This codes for CASRLGPSSEQYF.

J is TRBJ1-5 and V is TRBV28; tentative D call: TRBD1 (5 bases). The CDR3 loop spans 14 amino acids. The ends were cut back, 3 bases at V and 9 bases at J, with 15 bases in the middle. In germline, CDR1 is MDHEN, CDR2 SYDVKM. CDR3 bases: TGTGCCAGCAGTTTGGAGGGACTATCGATGCCCCAGCATTTT. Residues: CASSLEGLSMPQHF.

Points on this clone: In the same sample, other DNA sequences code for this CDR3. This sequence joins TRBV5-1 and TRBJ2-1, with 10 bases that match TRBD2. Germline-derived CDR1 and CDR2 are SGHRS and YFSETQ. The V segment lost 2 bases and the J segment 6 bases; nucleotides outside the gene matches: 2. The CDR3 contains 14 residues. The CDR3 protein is CASSLAGGPNEQFF. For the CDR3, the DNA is TGCGCCAGCAGCTTAGCGGGAGGGCCCAATGAGCAGTTCTTC.

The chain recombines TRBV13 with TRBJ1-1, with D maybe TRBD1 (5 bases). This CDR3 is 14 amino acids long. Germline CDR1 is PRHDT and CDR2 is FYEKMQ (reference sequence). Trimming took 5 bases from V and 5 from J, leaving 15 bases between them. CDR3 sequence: CASSISPGGTEAFF. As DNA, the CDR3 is TGTGCCAGCAGCATCTCCCCGGGGGGGACTGAAGCTTTCTTT.

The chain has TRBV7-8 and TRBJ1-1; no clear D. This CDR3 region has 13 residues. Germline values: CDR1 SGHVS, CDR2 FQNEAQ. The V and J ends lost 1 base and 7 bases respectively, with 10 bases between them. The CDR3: CASSLGAGIEAFF. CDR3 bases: TGTGCCAGCAGCTTAGGGGCTGGGATTGAAGCTTTCTTT. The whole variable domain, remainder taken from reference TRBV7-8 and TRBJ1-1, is GAGVSQSPRYKVAKRGQDVALRCDPISGHVSLFWYQQALGQGPEFLTYFQNEAQLDKSGLPSDRFFAERPEGSVSTLKIQRTQQEDSAVYLCASSLGAGIEAFFGQGTRLTVV.

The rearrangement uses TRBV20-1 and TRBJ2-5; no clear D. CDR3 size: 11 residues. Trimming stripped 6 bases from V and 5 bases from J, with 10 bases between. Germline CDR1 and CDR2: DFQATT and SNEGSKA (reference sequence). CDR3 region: CSAPSQETQYF. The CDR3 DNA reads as TGCAGTGCCCCGAGCCAGGAGACCCAGTACTTC.

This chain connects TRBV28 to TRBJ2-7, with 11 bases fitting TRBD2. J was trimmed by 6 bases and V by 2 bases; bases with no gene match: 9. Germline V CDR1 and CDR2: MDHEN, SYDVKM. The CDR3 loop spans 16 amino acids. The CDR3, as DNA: TGTGCCAGCAGTTTAGTAGCGGGAGGGCCCGTTATCGAGCAGTACTTC. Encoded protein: CASSLVAGGPVIEQYF.